A single sample gave rise to the 24 T cell receptor beta chains below, sequenced in a study of cytomegalovirus exposure and HLA in healthy donors. Only in-frame clones appear in the TCRdb table, and some are missing; sequencing was by immunoSEQ multiplex PCR. The table lists roughly 130,000 clones, about 90% of them singletons. The sample taken for sequencing was PBMCs. The receptors derive from a man aged 30 to 39 in good health and CMV-seronegative.

This chain connects TRBV27 to TRBJ1-2; 7 bases map to TRBD1. This CDR3 contains 17 residues. Germline V lookup: CDR1 MNHEY, CDR2 SMNVEV (reference sequence). Trimming cost V 5 bases and J 0 bases; bases outside gene matches: 12. The CDR3 nucleotides are TGTGCCAGCAGTCTACTCCGACGGACAGGAGCTAACTATGGCTACACCTTC. Its translation is CASSLLRRTGANYGYTF.

The V and J genes are TRBV29-1 and TRBJ1-1, with TRBD1 matching 8 bases. Germline CDR1 is SQVTM and CDR2 is ANQGSEA. V lost 7 bases to trimming and J lost 1 base; unmatched junction nucleotides: 8. This CDR3 contains 14 residues. This CDR3 is CSAPQGAGNTEAFF. The CDR3 bases are TGCAGCGCGCCCCAGGGGGCAGGGAACACTGAAGCTTTCTTT.

This chain joins TRBV27 and TRBJ1-1; no firm D call. Germline assignment: CDR1 MNHEY and CDR2 SMNVEV (reference sequence). The CDR3 extends over 15 amino acids. V was shortened by 5 bases and J by 2 bases, with 15 bases between the two germline ends. The CDR3: CASSPTEAPNTEAFF. The CDR3 DNA sequence: TGTGCCAGCAGTCCCACTGAGGCGCCAAACACTGAAGCTTTCTTT.

The chain is built from TRBV7-2 and TRBJ1-3; a possible D gene is TRBD1 (6 bases). CDR1 is SGHTA, CDR2 FQGNSA, per germline. V dropped 5 bases and J dropped 4 bases, with 9 bases sitting between them. The CDR3 loop spans 13 amino acids. CDR3 in amino acids: CASSITGGNTIYF. Here the CDR3 DNA reads TGTGCCAGCAGCATCACAGGGGGAAACACCATATATTTT.

The J gene is TRBJ2-2, the V gene TRBV4-1; D may be TRBD2 (7 bases). The CDR3 has 15 amino acids. V lost 4 bases to trimming and J lost 7 bases, with 16 bases between them. The germline CDR1 and CDR2 sequences are MGHRA and YSYEKL. The CDR3 spells CASSRYREGGGELFF. CDR3 sequence (DNA): TGCGCCAGCAGCCGATACAGGGAGGGCGGCGGGGAGCTGTTTTTT.

V gene TRBV7-9 combines with J gene TRBJ1-1, with D maybe TRBD1 (6 bases). This CDR3 is 12 amino acids long. Deletions cut 7 bases from V and 4 bases from J, with 10 bases between. CDR1 SEHNR and CDR2 FQNEAQ come from the germline V gene (reference sequence). CDR3 in amino acids: CASTPQGTEAFF. CDR3 coding DNA: TGTGCCAGCACACCACAGGGCACTGAAGCTTTCTTT.

V gene TRBV5-6 combines with J gene TRBJ1-4, with D possibly being TRBD1 (5 bases). Germline V gene lookup returns CDR1 SGHDT and CDR2 YYEEEE. The CDR3 is made up of 15 amino acids. The V and J ends lost 0 bases and 2 bases respectively, with 8 bases between them. The CDR3 bases are TGTGCCAGCAGCTTGGAAGGGGCCACTAATGAAAAACTGTTTTTT. This gives the protein CASSLEGATNEKLFF.

The chain is built from TRBV2 and TRBJ2-1; 11 nucleotides match TRBD2. The CDR3 sequence is 15 residues long. The germline CDR1 and CDR2 sequences are SNHLY and FYNNEI. V shed 5 bases and J 4 bases; nucleotides not matched to a gene: 4. The CDR3 DNA reads as TGTGCCAGCAGTCAGGGACTAGCGGAATACAATGAGCAGTTCTTC. Residues: CASSQGLAEYNEQFF.

The gene calls are TRBV7-8 and TRBJ2-3; 9 nucleotides align to TRBD2. V shed 5 bases, J shed 4 bases, and the junction held 7 bases outside the gene matches. Germline lookup yields CDR1 SGHVS and CDR2 FQNEAQ. The CDR3 sequence is 15 residues long. The CDR3, as DNA: TGTGCCAGCAGCGGATTTAGCGGGAGTGCAGATACGCAGTATTTT. It translates to CASSGFSGSADTQYF.

The V and J genes are TRBV19 and TRBJ1-4; the D is unclear. The V end was cut by 5 bases, the J end by 7 bases, with 17 bases between. The germline CDR1 and CDR2 sequences are LNHDA and SQIVND (reference sequence). This CDR3 has 15 residues. In nucleotides, the CDR3 is TGTGCCAGTAGTTCTATTAGAACGTTCGGTGAAAAACTGTTTTTT. It translates to CASSSIRTFGEKLFF.

V is TRBV19 and J is TRBJ1-1; possibly TRBD1 for D (6 bases). V was pared by 4 bases and J by 6 bases, with 12 bases between. Germline CDR1 reads LNHDA; CDR2 reads SQIVND (reference sequence). This CDR3 has 13 amino acids. In DNA, the CDR3 is TGTGCCAGTAGTACCATCAGGGGAGCTGAAGCTTTCTTT. Its translation: CASSTIRGAEAFF. The variable domain in full, completed from reference TRBV19 and TRBJ1-1, reads DGGITQSPKYLFRKEGQNVTLSCEQNLNHDAMYWYRQDPGQGLRLIYYSQIVNDFQKGDIAEGYSVSREKKESFPLTVTSAQKNPTAFYLCASSTIRGAEAFFGQGTRLTVV.

The genes are TRBV4-3 and TRBJ2-5, with 10 bases fitting TRBD1. Per germline, CDR1 LGHNA and CDR2 YSLEER. The J segment lost 5 bases and the V segment lost 4 bases, leaving 7 bases of the junction unmatched. This CDR3 comprises 15 residues. In DNA form, the CDR3 reads TGCGCCAGCAGCCGGGGGACAGGGGTTTTGGAGACCCAGTACTTC. Translating gives CASSRGTGVLETQYF.

This sequence joins TRBV6-1 and TRBJ1-5; D not resolved. Germline-derived CDR1 and CDR2 are MNHNS and SASEGT. This CDR3 contains 14 residues. With 0 bases removed from V and 6 bases from J, the gap between germline ends came to 9 bases. This CDR3 is CASSEALEGQPQHF. The CDR3 DNA follows: TGTGCCAGCAGTGAAGCGCTAGAGGGTCAGCCCCAGCATTTT.

This clone was found once. V gene TRBV7-2 combines with J gene TRBJ1-2, with 8 bases matching TRBD1. Trimming at V came to 5 bases and at J to 4 bases, leaving 6 bases not matched to a gene. This CDR3 is 14 amino acids long. Germline CDR1 and CDR2: SGHTA and FQGNSA. The CDR3 spells CASSPGGVSYGYTF. CDR3 nucleotide sequence: TGTGCCAGCAGCCCAGGGGGCGTAAGCTATGGCTACACCTTC.

Here the CDR3 reads CASSLADPGVNEQFF. The CDR3 bases are TGTGCCAGCAGCTTAGCGGACCCAGGGGTCAATGAGCAGTTCTTC. The chain combines TRBV7-9 with TRBJ2-1, with D maybe TRBD1 (6 bases). V was clipped by 0 bases and J by 6 bases, with 12 bases between them. This CDR3 spans 15 amino acids. Germline CDR1 is SEHNR and CDR2 is FQNEAQ (reference sequence).

The genes are TRBV19 and TRBJ2-1; D is unclear. Germline CDR1 and CDR2: LNHDA and SQIVND (reference sequence). This CDR3 is 13 amino acids long. Trimming stripped 6 bases from V and 7 bases from J, with 13 bases between. This CDR3 is CASRYREVNEQFF. CDR3 nucleotide sequence: TGTGCCAGTAGGTATCGAGAGGTGAATGAGCAGTTCTTC.

DNA for the CDR3: TGTGCCAGCAGACCGTCCCGGGACACTTTCTATGGCTACACCTTC. Translation gives CASRPSRDTFYGYTF. This chain joins TRBV6-5 and TRBJ1-2; the D gene is possibly TRBD1 (6 bases). V was shortened by 6 bases and J by 4 bases, with 18 bases between the two germline ends. This CDR3 region has 15 residues. Germline loops: CDR1 MNHEY, CDR2 SVGAGI.

This clone was seen only a few times. The chain combines TRBV18 with TRBJ2-7; tentative D call: TRBD2 (6 bases). Trimming stripped 1 base from V and 3 bases from J, with 16 bases between. CDR1 and CDR2 (germline): KGHSH, LQKENI. This CDR3 contains 16 residues. The CDR3: CASSPLSSFGSYEQYF. In nucleotides, the CDR3 is TGTGCCAGCTCACCACTGTCTTCTTTCGGGAGCTACGAGCAGTACTTC.

This sequence joins TRBV11-2 and TRBJ1-2; 10 nucleotides line up with TRBD1. Trimming took 5 bases from V and 2 from J; bases not matched to a gene: 8. Germline V gives CDR1 SGHAT, CDR2 FQNNGV. The CDR3 has 16 residues. The CDR3 DNA is TGTGCCAGCAGCCGTTTCCCGGGACAGGGGAACTATGGCTACACCTTC. Its protein is CASSRFPGQGNYGYTF.

The chain has TRBV5-4 and TRBJ2-2; the D is unclear. The CDR3 consists of 14 residues. Germline-derived CDR1 and CDR2 are SGHNT and YYREEE (reference sequence). V lost 3 bases and J lost 7, with 13 bases in between. CDR3 residues: CASSWLASNGELFF. DNA for the CDR3: TGTGCCAGCAGCTGGCTCGCTTCCAACGGGGAGCTGTTTTTT.

The J gene is TRBJ2-7, the V gene TRBV6-5; TRBD1 aligns across 7 bases. The germline gives CDR1 MNHEY, CDR2 SVGAGI. J lost 5 bases, V lost 8 bases, and 12 bases had no gene match. CDR3 size: 14 residues. The CDR3 region has the DNA TGTGCCAGCGGCGTCACAGGGGATCAGGACGAGCAGTACTTC. Its protein is CASGVTGDQDEQYF.

The chain carries TRBV13 and TRBJ2-7, with 14 bases matching TRBD2. The CDR3 contains 17 residues. Germline CDR1 is PRHDT and CDR2 is FYEKMQ (reference sequence). Losses at the gene ends were 3 bases for V and 5 bases for J; bases not matched to a gene: 9. The CDR3 here is CASSFGLAGGKADEQYF. The CDR3 DNA reads TGTGCCAGCAGCTTCGGACTAGCGGGAGGAAAAGCGGACGAGCAGTACTTC.

This clone has just a few counts. The chain recombines TRBV9 with TRBJ1-5, with 7 bases identical to TRBD1. Germline loops: CDR1 SGDLS, CDR2 YYNGEE. The V segment lost 3 bases and the J segment 2 bases; nucleotides outside the gene matches: 8. CDR3 length equals 16 residues. The CDR3 protein is CASSGDRETGNQPQHF. The CDR3 bases are TGTGCCAGCAGCGGTGACAGGGAAACCGGCAATCAGCCCCAGCATTTT.

The chain has TRBV7-2 and TRBJ2-7; TRBD2 matches 14 bases. Germline V CDR1 and CDR2: SGHTA, FQGNSA. The CDR3 contains 14 residues. The V and J ends lost 4 bases and 4 bases, in that order; junction bases with no gene match: 0. CDR3 sequence reads: CASSWTSGRYEQYF. DNA for the CDR3: TGTGCCAGCAGCTGGACTAGCGGGAGGTACGAGCAGTACTTC.